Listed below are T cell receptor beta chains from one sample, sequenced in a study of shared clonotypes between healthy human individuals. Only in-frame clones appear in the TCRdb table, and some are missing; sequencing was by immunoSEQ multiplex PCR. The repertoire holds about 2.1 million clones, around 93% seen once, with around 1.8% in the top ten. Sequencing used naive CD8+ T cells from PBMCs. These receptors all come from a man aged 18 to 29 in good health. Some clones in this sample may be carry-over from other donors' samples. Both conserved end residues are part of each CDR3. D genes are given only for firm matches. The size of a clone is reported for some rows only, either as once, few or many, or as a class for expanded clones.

CASSILGTGGTTNEKLFF,TGTGCCAGTAGTATACTCGGGACAGGGGGAACAACTAATGAAAAACTGTTTTTT,TRBD1,TRBJ1-4,.,TRBV19
CASSFLPSGNNEQFF,TGCGCCAGCAGCTTCTTGCCCAGCGGGAACAATGAGCAGTTCTTC,TRBD2,TRBJ2-1,.,TRBV5-1
CASSLGDPTDTQYF,TGCGCCAGCAGCTTGGGGGACCCCACAGATACGCAGTATTTT,.,TRBJ2-3,.,TRBV5-1
CASSPPILSGPGVYEQYF,TGTGCCAGCAGCCCCCCTATTTTGTCAGGGCCCGGGGTCTACGAGCAGTACTTC,.,TRBJ2-7,once,TRBV5-8
CASSARTGVVHNEQFF,TGTGCCAGCAGCGCCCGAACGGGAGTTGTACACAATGAGCAGTTCTTC,.,TRBJ2-1,.,TRBV4-2
CASSPYLPYEQYF,TGTGCCAGCAGCCCCTACCTCCCCTACGAGCAGTACTTC,.,TRBJ2-7,.,TRBV4-2
CASSSPGLGSYEQYF,TGTGCCAGCAGCTCACCGGGACTAGGCTCCTACGAGCAGTACTTC,TRBD2,TRBJ2-7,.,TRBV13
CASSRTVFSGRGNEQFF,TGTGCCAGCAGCCGAACCGTCTTCAGCGGGAGGGGCAATGAGCAGTTCTTC,TRBD2,TRBJ2-1,.,TRBV7-2
CASSIGRTAYEQYF,TGTGCCAGTAGTATTGGCAGGACAGCCTACGAGCAGTACTTC,.,TRBJ2-7,.,TRBV19
CASNRRDSFPGELFF,TGTGCCAGCAACAGACGGGACAGCTTCCCCGGGGAGCTGTTTTTT,TRBD1,TRBJ2-2,.,TRBV7-2
CASSLRDRGSGANVLTF,TGTGCCAGCAGCCTCCGGGACAGGGGGTCTGGGGCCAACGTCCTGACTTTC,TRBD1,TRBJ2-6,.,TRBV7-9
CASSLEQGAYNEQFF,TGTGCCAGCAGCTTAGAGCAGGGGGCCTACAATGAGCAGTTCTTC,TRBD1,TRBJ2-1,.,TRBV7-3
CASSPPGGKAYEQYF,TGCGCCAGCAGCCCCCCCGGAGGGAAGGCCTACGAGCAGTACTTC,.,TRBJ2-7,once,TRBV5-1
CASIPGEGSEAFF,TGTGCCAGCATCCCGGGGGAAGGGAGTGAAGCTTTCTTT,.,TRBJ1-1,.,TRBV27
CASSFMGDGYTF,TGTGCCAGCAGCTTCATGGGAGATGGCTACACCTTC,.,TRBJ1-2,.,TRBV7-9
CASTSRQGGINGIQYF,TGTGCCAGCACTAGTCGGCAGGGAGGAATCAATGGCATTCAGTACTTC,.,TRBJ2-4,.,TRBV28
CASSESGRGRAPRNEQFF,TGTGCCAGCAGTGAATCAGGAAGGGGGAGGGCCCCCCGGAATGAGCAGTTCTTC,.,TRBJ2-1,.,TRBV2
CASSASPATYEQYF,TGTGCCAGCAGTGCCTCGCCGGCAACCTACGAGCAGTACTTC,.,TRBJ2-7,.,TRBV6-1
CASSLGGFISSGNTIYF,TGTGCCAGCAGCTTAGGGGGGTTTATATCCTCTGGAAACACCATATATTTT,.,TRBJ1-3,.,TRBV11-2
CASSLSPLNTEAFF,TGTGCCAGCAGTTTATCACCTTTGAACACTGAAGCTTTCTTT,.,TRBJ1-1,.,TRBV27
CSVDLPGSYNEQFF,TGCAGCGTTGATCTACCAGGAAGCTACAATGAGCAGTTCTTC,.,TRBJ2-1,once,TRBV29-1
CASSYGGYKNIQYF,TGTGCCAGCAGCTACGGGGGGTACAAAAACATTCAGTACTTC,TRBD2,TRBJ2-4,.,TRBV7-9
CASSYSWDSRYEQYF,TGTGCCAGCAGTTACTCTTGGGACAGCCGTTACGAGCAGTACTTC,TRBD1,TRBJ2-7,.,TRBV6-5
CASNEGLGTGELFF,TGTGCCAGCAATGAGGGACTGGGCACCGGGGAGCTGTTTTTT,.,TRBJ2-2,.,TRBV13
CSAKQGDSPLHF,TGCAGCGCAAAGCAGGGGGATTCACCCCTCCACTTT,TRBD1,TRBJ1-6,.,TRBV29-1
CATSRGPMEVKVYEQYF,TGTGCCACCAGCAGAGGGCCGATGGAAGTGAAAGTGTACGAGCAGTACTTC,.,TRBJ2-7,.,TRBV15
CASSSWDRRDQYEQYF,TGTGCCAGCAGTTCCTGGGATCGGCGGGATCAGTACGAGCAGTACTTC,.,TRBJ2-7,once,TRBV28
CATRSGRASETQYF,TGTGCCACACGTAGCGGGAGGGCTAGTGAGACCCAGTACTTC,TRBD2,TRBJ2-5,.,TRBV10-3
CASSYRTRGEKLFF,TGTGCCAGCAGTTACCGTACAAGGGGTGAAAAACTGTTTTTT,.,TRBJ1-4,.,TRBV6-5
CASGFRLEQYF,TGTGCCAGCGGTTTTCGGCTCGAGCAGTACTTC,.,TRBJ2-7,.,TRBV28
CASSFTNEKLFF,TGTGCCAGCAGCTTTACTAATGAAAAACTGTTTTTT,.,TRBJ1-4,once,TRBV5-4
CASRATGGLWYGYTF,TGTGCCAGCAGAGCTACAGGGGGCCTGTGGTATGGCTACACCTTC,TRBD1,TRBJ1-2,once,TRBV28
CASSLGTFGYEQYF,TGTGCCAGCAGCTTGGGGACTTTCGGATACGAGCAGTACTTC,.,TRBJ2-7,.,TRBV14
CASHPGTSGVTEQYF,TGCGCCAGCCACCCCGGGACTAGCGGAGTTACGGAGCAGTACTTC,TRBD2,TRBJ2-7,.,TRBV10-2
CASSHRGHKNTGELFF,TGTGCCAGCAGCCACAGGGGACACAAGAACACCGGGGAGCTGTTTTTT,.,TRBJ2-2,.,TRBV16
CASSPLPGEVLMEQYF,TGTGCCAGCAGCCCTCTACCGGGAGAGGTGTTGATGGAGCAGTACTTC,.,TRBJ2-7,.,TRBV28
CASSLSGTGGNQPQHF,TGTGCCAGCAGCTTGTCCGGGACAGGTGGCAATCAGCCCCAGCATTTT,TRBD1,TRBJ1-5,.,TRBV5-8
CASREGTSERSDTQYF,TGTGCCAGCAGAGAGGGGACTAGCGAGAGGTCAGATACGCAGTATTTT,TRBD2,TRBJ2-3,once,TRBV7-6
CASSFGGAREAFF,TGTGCCAGCAGCTTTGGGGGCGCACGGGAAGCTTTCTTT,.,TRBJ1-1,.,TRBV5-4
CASSQVGLQSYEQYF,TGCGCCAGCAGCCAAGTCGGCCTGCAATCCTACGAGCAGTACTTC,.,TRBJ2-7,.,TRBV4-1
CASSIVTRREQYF,TGTGCCAGTAGTATTGTAACCCGACGCGAGCAGTACTTC,.,TRBJ2-7,.,TRBV19
CASSYRDSTGELFF,TGTGCCAGCAGTTACCGGGACAGCACCGGGGAGCTGTTTTTT,TRBD1,TRBJ2-2,.,TRBV6-6
CAISDPWTSTNEKLFF,TGTGCCATCAGTGACCCTTGGACCTCAACTAATGAAAAACTGTTTTTT,.,TRBJ1-4,.,TRBV10-3
CASSSASDSFRYEQYF,TGTGCCAGCAGCTCGGCTTCTGACAGTTTCCGTTACGAGCAGTACTTC,.,TRBJ2-7,once,TRBV7-9
CASSFGDTAYEQYF,TGTGCCAGCAGCTTCGGGGACACCGCCTACGAGCAGTACTTC,.,TRBJ2-7,.,TRBV7-2
CASSFLAGVSADTQYF,TGCGCCAGCAGCTTCCTAGCGGGAGTCTCCGCAGATACGCAGTATTTT,TRBD2,TRBJ2-3,.,TRBV5-1
CASSPGVGSTPSNEQFF,TGTGCCAGCAGCCCCGGGGTTGGCTCTACGCCGTCTAATGAGCAGTTCTTC,.,TRBJ2-1,.,TRBV7-8
CASLSSGVNTGELFF,TGTGCCAGCCTCAGCTCCGGGGTGAACACCGGGGAGCTGTTTTTT,.,TRBJ2-2,.,TRBV21-1
CASSQDRQGNTEAFF,TGTGCCAGCAGCCAAGATAGGCAGGGAAACACTGAAGCTTTCTTT,.,TRBJ1-1,once,TRBV4-2
CATPSRGNTIYF,TGTGCCACCCCCAGCCGCGGAAACACCATATATTTT,.,TRBJ1-3,.,TRBV7-9
CASPRIDQPQHF,TGTGCCAGCCCTCGGATCGATCAGCCCCAGCATTTT,.,TRBJ1-5,many,TRBV19
CASSLRRGTGRNEQFF,TGTGCCAGCAGCTTACGACGGGGGACAGGGAGGAATGAGCAGTTCTTC,TRBD1,TRBJ2-1,.,TRBV7-6
CASRIQGFPGGEQYF,TGTGCCAGCAGAATCCAGGGTTTCCCCGGGGGAGAGCAGTACTTC,.,TRBJ2-7,once,TRBV28
CASNPWGGEYEQYF,TGTGCCAGCAACCCCTGGGGGGGAGAGTACGAGCAGTACTTC,TRBD2,TRBJ2-7,.,TRBV6-1
CASSLAHGDRYGYTF,TGTGCCAGCAGCTTAGCCCATGGAGACAGATATGGCTACACCTTC,.,TRBJ1-2,.,TRBV7-9
CASSPEDRGENEQFF,TGTGCCAGCAGCCCAGAGGACAGGGGGGAAAATGAGCAGTTCTTC,TRBD1,TRBJ2-1,.,TRBV7-9
CASSLSDWGNYEQYF,TGTGCCAGCAGTTTATCCGATTGGGGGAACTACGAGCAGTACTTC,.,TRBJ2-7,.,TRBV7-9
CSVDVGGEQYF,TGCAGCGTTGATGTTGGGGGCGAGCAGTACTTC,.,TRBJ2-7,.,TRBV29-1